This section outlines one T cell receptor beta chain sequence together with its context. Its specificity is not known. The data derive from a study of T-cell reconstitution after alpha-beta-depleted transplantation in children. General study findings and limits: Two months or so post-transplant, alpha-beta T cells reportedly derived from several hundred expanded graft clones.

The authors prepared the TCRbeta library with unique molecular identifiers. TCRdb re-called the PCR reads through MiXCR, storing one row per CDR3 protein. Of 500,000 to 750,000 distinct CDR3 sequences in the sample, 25% to 30% were seen once. This CDR3 spans 15 amino acids. Germline CDR1 and CDR2: SGHRS and YFSETQ. V gave up 2 bases and J gave up 0 bases, with 9 bases separating them. The chain uses TRBV5-1 and TRBJ2-1; a possible D gene is TRBD2 (6 bases). This specimen was PBMCs, taken before TCRalphabeta/CD19-depleted stem cell transplant. This sequence was found in a boy in the first two years of life with Wiskott-Aldrich syndrome, due to receive a stem cell transplant. CDR3 sequence (DNA): TGCGCCAGCAGCTTATCGCGGGGCTCCTACAATGAGCAGTTCTTC. Translating gives CASSLSRGSYNEQFF.